The following is a T cell receptor (beta chain) sequence with its context. The data are from a study of blood T cell repertoires in COVID-19. The wider study: Researchers got acute and convalescent COVID-19 samples from the United States, Italy and Spain.

From germline, CDR1 is SGDLS and CDR2 YYNGEE. J gave up 3 bases and V 4 bases, and 4 bases lay outside the gene matches. The CDR3 is made up of 15 amino acids. Data came from immunoSEQ multiplex PCR; TCRdb stores just in-frame clones and leaves some out. The sample shows about 260,000 clones, about 87% of them seen only once. The TCR was taken from a woman aged 55-69 years with COVID-19, enrolled during active disease. The sample comprised peripheral blood. The chain joins TRBV9 to TRBJ2-7; 13 positions agree with TRBD2. Written as DNA, the CDR3 is TGTGCCAGCAGCCAGGGGACTAGCGGGATCTACGAGCAGTACTTC. It is translated as CASSQGTSGIYEQYF.